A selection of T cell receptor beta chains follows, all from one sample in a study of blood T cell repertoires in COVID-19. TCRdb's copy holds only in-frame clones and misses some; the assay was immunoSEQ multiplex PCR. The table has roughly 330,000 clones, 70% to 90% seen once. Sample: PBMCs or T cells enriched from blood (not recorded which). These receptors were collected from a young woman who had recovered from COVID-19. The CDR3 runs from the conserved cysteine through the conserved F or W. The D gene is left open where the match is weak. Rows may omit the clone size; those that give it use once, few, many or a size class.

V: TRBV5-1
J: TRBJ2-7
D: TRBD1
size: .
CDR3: CASSCHLDRGCHEQYF
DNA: TGCGCCAGCAGCTGCCACCTGGACAGGGGTTGCCACGAGCAGTACTTC

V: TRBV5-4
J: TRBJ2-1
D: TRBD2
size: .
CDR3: CASSLRGGYNEQFF
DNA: TGTGCCAGCAGCTTGCGGGGGGGGTACAATGAGCAGTTCTTC

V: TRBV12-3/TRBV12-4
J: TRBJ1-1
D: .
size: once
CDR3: CASGFRGTREAFF
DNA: TGTGCCAGCGGCTTTCGGGGAACCCGCGAAGCTTTCTTT

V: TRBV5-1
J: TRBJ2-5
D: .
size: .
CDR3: CASSLAPAPRETQYF
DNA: TGCGCCAGCAGCTTGGCCCCGGCCCCGAGGGAGACCCAGTACTTC

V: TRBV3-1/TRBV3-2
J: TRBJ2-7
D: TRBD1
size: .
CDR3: CASSNLQGAYEQYF
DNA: TGTGCCAGCAGCAACCTACAGGGGGCTTACGAGCAGTACTTC

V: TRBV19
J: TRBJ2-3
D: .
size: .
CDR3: CASSGRQITDTQYF
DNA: TGTGCCAGTAGTGGGCGACAGATCACAGATACGCAGTATTTT

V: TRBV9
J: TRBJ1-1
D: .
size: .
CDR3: CASSGGLANTEAFF
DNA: TGTGCCAGCAGCGGAGGACTGGCTAACACTGAAGCTTTCTTT

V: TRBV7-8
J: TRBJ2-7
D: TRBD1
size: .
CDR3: CASSLEYDRGLEQYF
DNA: TGTGCCAGCAGCTTAGAGTATGACAGGGGCTTGGAGCAGTACTTC

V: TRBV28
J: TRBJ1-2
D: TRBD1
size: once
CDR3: CASSSTSRQGGGYTF
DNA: TGTGCCAGCAGTTCCACCTCACGACAGGGGGGCGGCTACACCTTC

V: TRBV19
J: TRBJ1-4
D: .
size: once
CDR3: CASTGWRLGEKLFF
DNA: TGTGCCAGTACAGGGTGGCGGTTAGGTGAAAAACTGTTTTTT

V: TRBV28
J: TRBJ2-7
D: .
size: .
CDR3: CASSFSGFAGGEQYF
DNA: TGTGCCAGCAGTTTCTCGGGGTTTGCAGGAGGTGAGCAGTACTTC

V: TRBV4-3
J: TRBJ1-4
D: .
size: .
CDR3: CASSQEAQGYEKLFF
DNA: TGCGCCAGCAGCCAAGAGGCACAGGGTTATGAAAAACTGTTTTTT

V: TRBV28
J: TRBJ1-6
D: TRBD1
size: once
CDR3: CASSQSSVRLGQSLHF
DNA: TGTGCCAGCAGCCAATCAAGCGTCCGTTTGGGACAGTCCCTCCACTTT

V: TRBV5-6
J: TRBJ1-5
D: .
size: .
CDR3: CASSLAGLGANQPQHF
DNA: TGTGCCAGCAGCTTGGCCGGCCTGGGGGCCAATCAGCCCCAGCATTTT

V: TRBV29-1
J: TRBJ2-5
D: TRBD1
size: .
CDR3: CSAGHRGGQETQYF
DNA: TGCAGCGCTGGGCACAGGGGTGGGCAGGAGACCCAGTACTTC

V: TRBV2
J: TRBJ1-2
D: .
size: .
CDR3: CASSEERVGAGYTF
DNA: TGTGCCAGCAGTGAAGAAAGGGTTGGGGCAGGCTACACCTTC

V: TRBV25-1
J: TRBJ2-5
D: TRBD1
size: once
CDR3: CASSGQGTETQYF
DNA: TGTGCCAGCAGTGGACAGGGGACGGAGACCCAGTACTTC

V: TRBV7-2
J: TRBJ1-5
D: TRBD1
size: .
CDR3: CASSLMGGQGNQPQHF
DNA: TGTGCCAGCAGCTTAATGGGGGGACAGGGGAATCAGCCCCAGCATTTT

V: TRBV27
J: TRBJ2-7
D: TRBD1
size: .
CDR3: CASSIRDSGYEQYF
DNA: TGTGCCAGCAGTATCCGGGACAGCGGCTACGAGCAGTACTTC

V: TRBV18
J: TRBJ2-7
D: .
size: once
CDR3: CASSPPFGTAMSYEQYF
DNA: TGTGCCAGCTCACCACCGTTCGGGACTGCAATGTCCTACGAGCAGTACTTC

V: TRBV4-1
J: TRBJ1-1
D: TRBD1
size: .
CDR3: CASSHGVIRGRTEAFF
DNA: TGCGCCAGCAGCCACGGGGTGATCAGGGGGCGTACTGAAGCTTTCTTT

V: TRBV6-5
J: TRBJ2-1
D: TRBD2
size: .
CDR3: CASSYSMTSYPSEQFF
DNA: TGTGCCAGCAGTTACTCGATGACTAGCTATCCATCTGAGCAGTTCTTC

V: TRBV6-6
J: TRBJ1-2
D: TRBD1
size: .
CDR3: CASTNRGLNYGYTF
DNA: TGTGCCAGCACGAACAGGGGGTTGAACTATGGCTACACCTTC

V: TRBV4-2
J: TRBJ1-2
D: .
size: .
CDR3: CASSQAATGTIINYGYTF
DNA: TGTGCCAGCAGCCAAGCGGCTACAGGGACGATAATAAACTATGGCTACACCTTC

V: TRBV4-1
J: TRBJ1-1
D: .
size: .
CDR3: CASSPYLSMNTEAFF
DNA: TGCGCCAGCAGCCCGTACCTTAGCATGAACACTGAAGCTTTCTTT

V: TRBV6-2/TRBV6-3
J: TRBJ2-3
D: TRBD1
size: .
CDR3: CASSYPGTGSALEQYF
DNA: TGTGCCAGCAGTTACCCTGGGACAGGAAGCGCTTTGGAGCAGTATTTT

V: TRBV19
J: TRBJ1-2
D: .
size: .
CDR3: CASSIASGEVFGNYGYTF
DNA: TGTGCCAGTAGTATAGCGTCAGGGGAAGTTTTTGGAAACTATGGCTACACCTTC

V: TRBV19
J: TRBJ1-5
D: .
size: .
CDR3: CASSLGGIGSNQPQHF
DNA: TGTGCCAGTAGTCTCGGCGGGATTGGTAGCAATCAGCCCCAGCATTTT

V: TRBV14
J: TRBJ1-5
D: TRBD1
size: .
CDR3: CASSQVSGGDQPQHF
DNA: TGTGCCAGCAGCCAAGTTTCAGGGGGCGATCAGCCCCAGCATTTT

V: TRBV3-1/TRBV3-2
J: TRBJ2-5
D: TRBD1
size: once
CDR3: CASSQTGTEETQYF
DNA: TGTGCCAGCAGCCAGACCGGGACAGAAGAGACCCAGTACTTC

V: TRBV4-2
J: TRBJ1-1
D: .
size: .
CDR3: CASSQKGRLGDTEAFF
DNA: TGTGCCAGCAGCCAAAAAGGCAGGCTGGGTGACACTGAAGCTTTCTTT

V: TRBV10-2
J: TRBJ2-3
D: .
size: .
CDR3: CASSEVGGWADTQYF
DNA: TGCGCCAGCAGTGAGGTTGGAGGATGGGCAGATACGCAGTATTTT

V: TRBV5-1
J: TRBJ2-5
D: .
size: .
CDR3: CASSAGPGETQYF
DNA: TGCGCCAGCAGCGCGGGCCCAGGAGAGACCCAGTACTTC

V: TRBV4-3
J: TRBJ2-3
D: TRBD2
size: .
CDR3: CASSQGASGGALDTQYF
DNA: TGCGCCAGCAGCCAAGGGGCTAGCGGGGGGGCCCTAGATACGCAGTATTTT

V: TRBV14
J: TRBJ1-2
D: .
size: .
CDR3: CASSLQGFYGYTF
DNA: TGTGCCAGCAGTTTACAGGGATTCTATGGCTACACCTTC

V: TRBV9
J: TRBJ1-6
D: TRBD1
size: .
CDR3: CASSVHSGGKGSPLHF
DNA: TGTGCCAGCAGCGTCCACTCAGGGGGGAAGGGTTCACCCCTCCACTTT

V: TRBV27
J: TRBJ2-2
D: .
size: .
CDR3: CASKGVNTGELFF
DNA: TGTGCCAGCAAGGGGGTTAACACCGGGGAGCTGTTTTTT

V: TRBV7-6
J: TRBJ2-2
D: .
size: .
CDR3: CASSLESSASNTGELFF
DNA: TGTGCCAGCAGCTTAGAATCAAGCGCCTCGAACACCGGGGAGCTGTTTTTT

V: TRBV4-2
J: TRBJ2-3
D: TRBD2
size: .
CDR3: CASSQTSGGATDTQYF
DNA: TGTGCCAGCAGCCAGACTAGCGGGGGGGCCACAGATACGCAGTATTTT

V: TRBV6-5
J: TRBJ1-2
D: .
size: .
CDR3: CASSYTGFRYGYTF
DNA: TGTGCCAGCAGTTATACAGGGTTTCGGTATGGCTACACCTTC

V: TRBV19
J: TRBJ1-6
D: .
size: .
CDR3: CASSIERSWSSPLHF
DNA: TGTGCCAGTAGTATCGAGCGGAGTTGGAGCTCACCCCTCCACTTT

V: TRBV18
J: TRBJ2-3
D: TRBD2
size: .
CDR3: CASSPLAGPSTDTQYF
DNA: TGTGCCAGCTCACCGCTAGCGGGGCCTAGCACAGATACGCAGTATTTT

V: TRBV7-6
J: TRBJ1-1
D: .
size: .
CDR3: CASSHPRILNTEAFF
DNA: TGTGCCAGCAGCCACCCTAGGATTCTCAACACTGAAGCTTTCTTT

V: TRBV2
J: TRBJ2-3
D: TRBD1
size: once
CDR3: CASNRQGTDTQYF
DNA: TGTGCCAGCAACCGACAGGGGACAGATACGCAGTATTTT

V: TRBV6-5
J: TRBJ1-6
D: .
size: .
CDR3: CASTRGGTYNSPLHF
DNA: TGTGCCAGCACTAGGGGCGGTACTTATAATTCACCCCTCCACTTT

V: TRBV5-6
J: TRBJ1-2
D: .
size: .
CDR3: CASSLAVSFSTESYGYTF
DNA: TGTGCCAGCAGCTTGGCCGTATCGTTTTCGACAGAGAGCTATGGCTACACCTTC

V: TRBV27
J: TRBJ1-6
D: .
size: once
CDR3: CASSSDKSSYNSPLHF
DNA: TGTGCCAGCAGTTCTGACAAGAGCTCCTATAATTCACCCCTCCACTTT

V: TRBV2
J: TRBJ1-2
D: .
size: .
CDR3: CASIPYAGRAYGYTF
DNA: TGTGCCAGCATTCCATACGCGGGGAGGGCCTATGGCTACACCTTC

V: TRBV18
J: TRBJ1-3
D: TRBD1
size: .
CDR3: CASSPGTGLSGNTIYF
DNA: TGTGCCAGCTCACCCGGGACAGGTCTTTCTGGAAACACCATATATTTT

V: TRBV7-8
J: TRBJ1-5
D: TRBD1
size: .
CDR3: CASSPDRVGRNQPQHF
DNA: TGTGCCAGCAGCCCCGACAGGGTAGGTCGCAATCAGCCCCAGCATTTT

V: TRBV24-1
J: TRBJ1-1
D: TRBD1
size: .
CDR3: CATMSTGSTEAFF
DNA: TGTGCCACCATGTCGACAGGGTCCACTGAAGCTTTCTTT

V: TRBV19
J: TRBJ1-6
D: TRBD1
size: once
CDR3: CATRMTGGDSPLHF
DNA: TGTGCCACTCGAATGACAGGGGGGGATTCACCCCTCCACTTT

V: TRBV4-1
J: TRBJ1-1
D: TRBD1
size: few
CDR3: CASSPGQANTEAFF
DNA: TGCGCCAGCAGCCCGGGACAGGCGAACACTGAAGCTTTCTTT

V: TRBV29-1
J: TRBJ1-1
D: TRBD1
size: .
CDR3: CSGRLRDRNTEAFF
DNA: TGCAGCGGACGGCTCCGGGACAGAAACACTGAAGCTTTCTTT

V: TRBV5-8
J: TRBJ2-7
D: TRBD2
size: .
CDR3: CASSFVAGGGAYSYEQYF
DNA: TGTGCCAGCAGCTTCGTTGCCGGGGGGGGTGCATACTCCTACGAGCAGTACTTC

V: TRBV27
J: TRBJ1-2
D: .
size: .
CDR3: CASSRRSTQGPRRSNYGYTF
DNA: TGTGCCAGCAGCCGACGCTCGACACAGGGTCCAAGACGTTCGAACTATGGCTACACCTTC

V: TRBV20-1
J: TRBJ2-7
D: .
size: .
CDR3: CSPVDSYEQYF
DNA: TGCAGCCCAGTTGACAGCTACGAGCAGTACTTC